The T cell receptor beta chain under discussion was sequenced for a study of beta chain features in type 1 diabetes. Study details: Age and gender were similar between patients and healthy donors, as were cell yields.

There are 15 residues in the CDR3. Germline values: CDR1 SGHTA, CDR2 FQGNSA. With 3 bases removed from V and 8 bases from J, the gap between germline ends came to 17 bases. Of the isolated RNA, all was reverse transcribed, and so the sequenced material was expressed TCRB transcripts. The assay was immunoSEQ multiplex PCR, and TCRdb's table has in-frame clones only and misses some. In the table there are 600,000 to 700,000 clones, roughly 12% of which are singletons. This clone was counted only a few times. What it binds is not known. Findings and caveats of the study: Moderately but significantly shorter TCRB CDR3s were found in Type 1 diabetes patients in all four CD4+ subsets.

The sample taken for sequencing was naive CD4+ T cells from blood. The V gene is TRBV7-2, the J gene TRBJ2-1; D might be TRBD1 (6 bases). The TCR comes from a man aged 25-45 years with type 1 diabetes. The CDR3 sequence: CASSFVTGHRYEQFF. CDR3 DNA sequence: TGTGCCAGCAGCTTTGTAACGGGACATCGATATGAGCAGTTCTTC.